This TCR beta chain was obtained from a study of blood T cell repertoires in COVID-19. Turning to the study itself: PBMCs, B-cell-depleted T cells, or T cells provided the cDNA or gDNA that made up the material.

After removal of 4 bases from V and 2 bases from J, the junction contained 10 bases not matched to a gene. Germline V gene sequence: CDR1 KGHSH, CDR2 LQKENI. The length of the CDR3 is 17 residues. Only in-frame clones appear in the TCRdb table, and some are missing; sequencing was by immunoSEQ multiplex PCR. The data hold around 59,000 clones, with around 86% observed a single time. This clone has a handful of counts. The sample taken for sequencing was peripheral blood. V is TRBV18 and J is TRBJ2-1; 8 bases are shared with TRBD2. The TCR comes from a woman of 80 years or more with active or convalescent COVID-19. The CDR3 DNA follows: TGTGCCAGCTCACTCCTTCCCCCGGGGGGGGCCTACAATGAGCAGTTCTTC. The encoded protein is CASSLLPPGGAYNEQFF.